This record covers a single T cell receptor (beta chain). As yet, its antigen is unknown. This CDR3 is built from 14 residues. Per the germline V gene, CDR1 is MNHEY and CDR2 is SVGAGI. Between the trimmed V and J ends, which lost 7 bases and 6 bases, there was a span of 16 bases. Using immunoSEQ multiplex PCR, the repertoire was profiled, and TCRdb retains in-frame clones only, with some absent. The table lists fewer than 85,000 clones, around two thirds of them singletons. The sample originates from a study of vaccination effects on CD4 cells after COVID-19. The overall study: It was a median of 72 days after the second dose that post-vaccine samples were obtained.

Study results and caveats: The authors studied few convalescent patients and collected no early post-infection timepoints. After vaccination, at late timepoints, clones induced by infection and by vaccine contracted markedly.

Culture proceeded for under twelve days, and CD4+ T cells were then isolated. Two doses of either BNT162b2 or mRNA-1273 were given to each participant. Vaccine recipients, nucleocapsid antibody negative, had no prior SARS-CoV-2 infection. This chain joins TRBV6-5 and TRBJ2-1; tentatively, D is TRBD1 or TRBD2 (5 bases each). This clonotype was sampled from a human donor who received a COVID-19 vaccine. The specimen was CD4+ T cells from PBMCs cultured without peptide, collected after COVID-19 vaccination. Here the CDR3 reads CASTSVRGVNEQFF. CDR3 in DNA: TGTGCCAGCACCTCGGTCCGAGGGGTCAATGAGCAGTTCTTC.